This TCR beta chain was observed in a study of blood T cell repertoires in COVID-19. Study in general: The United States, Italy and Spain supplied acute and convalescent COVID-19 samples. Sources were T cells, B-cell-depleted T cells, or PBMCs; the material itself was cDNA or gDNA.

Study processing details: Using reference gene primer amplification, nucleated cell counts were estimated. Clones were read by immunoSEQ multiplex PCR, and TCRdb kept only the in-frame ones, dropping some. V and J calls and clone size are as listed in that table; D and trimming were resolved from the DNA. This sample has about 260,000 clones, with 88% found just once. Trimming took off 3 bases at V and 3 bases at J, with 12 bases between the two ends. Germline lookup yields CDR1 LNHDA and CDR2 SQIVND (reference sequence). This CDR3 is 14 amino acids long. The chain employs TRBV19 and TRBJ2-7; maybe TRBD1 (6 bases). This TCR came from a man aged 55 to 70 who had recovered from COVID-19. What was sequenced was peripheral blood. This CDR3 is CASSMGAVYYEQYF. CDR3 bases: TGTGCCAGTAGTATGGGGGCAGTCTACTACGAGCAGTACTTC.